This T cell receptor (beta chain) was retrieved from a study of siplizumab effects on memory and regulatory T cells. Study-level points and caveats: Significantly reduced by siplizumab was the cumulative frequency of alloreactive sequences, namely those traceable to unstimulated CD4+ memory cells. Treatment with siplizumab left mappable alloreactive CD4+ clones averaging roughly 70% Treg-derived, compared with 25% to 30% in controls. The mapping of alloreactive clones to unstimulated subsets covered only a minor fraction of them. Apparently key alloresponse contributors, naive T cells also seemed more diverse than memory cells.

V was clipped by 5 bases and J by 3 bases, with 21 bases between them. Germline CDR1 SGHTA, CDR2 FQGNSA. CDR3 size: 17 residues. Profiling relied on immunoSEQ multiplex PCR, and the TCRdb table lists in-frame clones only, not all of them. The sample has around 94,000 clones; roughly nine tenths are singletons. With respect to this clone: What it binds is not known.

This TCR was sampled from a human donor in good health. This sequence joins TRBV7-2 and TRBJ2-3; tentatively, D is TRBD1 (6 bases). The material sequenced was CD4+ T cells sorted from blood. DNA for the CDR3: TGTGCCAGCAGCCCCCCCTTCCACAGGGCGACTACAGATACGCAGTATTTT. Translation gives CASSPPFHRATTDTQYF.